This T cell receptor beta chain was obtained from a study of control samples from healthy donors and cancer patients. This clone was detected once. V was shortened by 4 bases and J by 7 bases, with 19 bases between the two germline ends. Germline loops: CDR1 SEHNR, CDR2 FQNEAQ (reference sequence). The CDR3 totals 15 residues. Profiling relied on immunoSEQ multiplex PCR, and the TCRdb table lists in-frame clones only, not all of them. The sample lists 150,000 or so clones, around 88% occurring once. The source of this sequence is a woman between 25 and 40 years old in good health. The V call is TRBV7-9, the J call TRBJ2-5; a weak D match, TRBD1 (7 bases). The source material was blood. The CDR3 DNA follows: TGTGCCAGCAGCTCAACTGACAGGGACTGGGGGACCCAGTACTTC. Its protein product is CASSSTDRDWGTQYF.